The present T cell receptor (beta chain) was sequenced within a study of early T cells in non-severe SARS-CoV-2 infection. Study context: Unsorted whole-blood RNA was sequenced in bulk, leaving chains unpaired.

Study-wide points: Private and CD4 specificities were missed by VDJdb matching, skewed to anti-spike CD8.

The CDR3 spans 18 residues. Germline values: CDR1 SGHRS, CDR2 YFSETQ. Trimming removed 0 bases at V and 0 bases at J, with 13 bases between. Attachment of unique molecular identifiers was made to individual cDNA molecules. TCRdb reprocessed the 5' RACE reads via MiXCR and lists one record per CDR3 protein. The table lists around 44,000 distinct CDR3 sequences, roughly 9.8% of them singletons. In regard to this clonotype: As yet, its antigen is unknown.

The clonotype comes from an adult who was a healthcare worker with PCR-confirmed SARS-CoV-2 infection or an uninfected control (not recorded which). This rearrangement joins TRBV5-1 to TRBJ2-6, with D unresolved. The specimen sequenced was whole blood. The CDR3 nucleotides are TGCGCCAGCAGCTTGGCCGGACGGCACAACTCTGGGGCCAACGTCCTGACTTTC. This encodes CASSLAGRHNSGANVLTF.